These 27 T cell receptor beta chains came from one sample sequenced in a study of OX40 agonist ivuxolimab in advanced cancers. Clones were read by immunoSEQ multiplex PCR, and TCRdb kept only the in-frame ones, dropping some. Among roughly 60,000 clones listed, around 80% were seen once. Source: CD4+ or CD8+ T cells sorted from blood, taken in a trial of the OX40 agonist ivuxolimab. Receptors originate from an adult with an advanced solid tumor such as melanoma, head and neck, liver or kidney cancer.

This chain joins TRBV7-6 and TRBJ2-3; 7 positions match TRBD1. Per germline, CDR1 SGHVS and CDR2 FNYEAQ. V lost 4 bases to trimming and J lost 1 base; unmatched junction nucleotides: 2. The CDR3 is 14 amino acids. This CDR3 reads CASSYGTGTDTQYF. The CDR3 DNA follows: TGTGCCAGCAGCTACGGGACAGGCACAGATACGCAGTATTTT.

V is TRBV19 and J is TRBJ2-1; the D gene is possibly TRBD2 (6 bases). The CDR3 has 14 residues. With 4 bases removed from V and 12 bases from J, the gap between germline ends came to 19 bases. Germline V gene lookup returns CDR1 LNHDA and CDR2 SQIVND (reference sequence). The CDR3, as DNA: TGTGCCAGTAGTAGACCCGTACCTCTCGGGGGGCAGTTCTTC. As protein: CASSRPVPLGGQFF. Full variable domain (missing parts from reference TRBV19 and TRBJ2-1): DGGITQSPKYLFRKEGQNVTLSCEQNLNHDAMYWYRQDPGQGLRLIYYSQIVNDFQKGDIAEGYSVSREKKESFPLTVTSAQKNPTAFYLCASSRPVPLGGQFFGPGTRLTVL.

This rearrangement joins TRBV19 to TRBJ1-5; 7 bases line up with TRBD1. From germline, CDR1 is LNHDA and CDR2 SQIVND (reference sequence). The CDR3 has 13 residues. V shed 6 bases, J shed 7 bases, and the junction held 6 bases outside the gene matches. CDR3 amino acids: CASSTDRVQPQHF. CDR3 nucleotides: TGTGCCAGTAGCACTGACAGGGTGCAGCCCCAGCATTTT. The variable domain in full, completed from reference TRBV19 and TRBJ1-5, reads DGGITQSPKYLFRKEGQNVTLSCEQNLNHDAMYWYRQDPGQGLRLIYYSQIVNDFQKGDIAEGYSVSREKKESFPLTVTSAQKNPTAFYLCASSTDRVQPQHFGDGTRLSIL.

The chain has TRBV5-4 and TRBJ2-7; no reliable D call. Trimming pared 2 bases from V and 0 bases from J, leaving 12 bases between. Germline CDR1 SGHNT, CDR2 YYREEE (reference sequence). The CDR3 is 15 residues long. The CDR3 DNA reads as TGTGCCAGCAGCTTTGGGTCAGTAATCTCCTACGAGCAGTACTTC. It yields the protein CASSFGSVISYEQYF.

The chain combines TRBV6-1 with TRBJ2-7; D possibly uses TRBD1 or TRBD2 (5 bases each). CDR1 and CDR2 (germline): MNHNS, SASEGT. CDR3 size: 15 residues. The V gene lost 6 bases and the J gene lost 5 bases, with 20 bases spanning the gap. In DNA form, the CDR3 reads TGTGCCAGCAGACTAGAGAGGGGCAATAGCCACGAGCAGTACTTC. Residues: CASRLERGNSHEQYF.

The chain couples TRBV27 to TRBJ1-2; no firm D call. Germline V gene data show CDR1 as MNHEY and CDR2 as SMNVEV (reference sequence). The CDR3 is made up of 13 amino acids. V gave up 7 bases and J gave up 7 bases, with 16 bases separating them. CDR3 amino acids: CASTSWVGGGYTF. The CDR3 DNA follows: TGTGCCAGCACCTCTTGGGTAGGTGGTGGCTACACCTTC.

The CDR3 DNA follows: TGCGCCAGCAGCCCCCCCCGTGGGGAGCTGTTTTTT. Translating gives CASSPPRGELFF. The chain carries TRBV5-1 and TRBJ2-2; D gene ambiguous. The germline V and J ends were trimmed by 4 bases and 8 bases, with 9 bases remaining between them. Per the germline V gene, CDR1 is SGHRS and CDR2 is YFSETQ. There are 12 residues in the CDR3.

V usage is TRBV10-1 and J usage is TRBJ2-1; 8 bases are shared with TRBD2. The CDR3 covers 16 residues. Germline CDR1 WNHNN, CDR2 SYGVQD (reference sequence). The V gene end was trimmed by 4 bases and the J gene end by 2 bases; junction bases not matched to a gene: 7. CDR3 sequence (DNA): TGCGCCAGCAGTGCCCCGGGGGGGGTTACCTACAATGAGCAGTTCTTC. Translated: CASSAPGGVTYNEQFF.

The CDR3 nucleotides are TGTGCCAGCAGCCTCGGCCCCTATAATTCACCCCTCCACTTT. Residues: CASSLGPYNSPLHF. The V gene is TRBV7-3, the J gene TRBJ1-6; D call uncertain. The V and J ends lost 5 bases and 2 bases respectively, with 7 bases between them. Germline CDR1 is SGHTA and CDR2 is FQGTGA. CDR3 length: 14 amino acids.

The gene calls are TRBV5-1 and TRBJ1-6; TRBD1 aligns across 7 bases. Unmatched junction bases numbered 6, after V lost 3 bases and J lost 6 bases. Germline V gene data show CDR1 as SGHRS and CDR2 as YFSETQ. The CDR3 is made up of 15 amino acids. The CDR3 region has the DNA TGCGCCAGCAGCTCGGGGACAGCGACTAATTCACCCCTCCACTTT. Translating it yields CASSSGTATNSPLHF.

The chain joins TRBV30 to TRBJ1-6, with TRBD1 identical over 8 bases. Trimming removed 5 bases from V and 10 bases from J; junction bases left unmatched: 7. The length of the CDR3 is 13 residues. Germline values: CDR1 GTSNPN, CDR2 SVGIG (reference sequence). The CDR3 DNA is TGTGCCTGGCGACAGGGGCTTGACTCACCCCTCCACTTT. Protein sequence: CAWRQGLDSPLHF.

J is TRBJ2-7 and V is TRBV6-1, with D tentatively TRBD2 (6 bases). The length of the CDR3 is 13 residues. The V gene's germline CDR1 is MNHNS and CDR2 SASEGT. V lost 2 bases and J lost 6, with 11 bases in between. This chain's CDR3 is CASSEKDYGEQYF. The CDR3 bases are TGTGCCAGCAGTGAAAAGGACTATGGCGAGCAGTACTTC.

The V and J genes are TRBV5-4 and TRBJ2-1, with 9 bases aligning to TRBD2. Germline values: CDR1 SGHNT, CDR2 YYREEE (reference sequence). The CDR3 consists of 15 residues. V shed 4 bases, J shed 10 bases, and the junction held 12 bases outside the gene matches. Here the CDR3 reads CASSQGLAPAGEQFF. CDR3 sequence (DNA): TGTGCCAGCAGCCAGGGACTAGCCCCTGCGGGAGAGCAGTTCTTC.

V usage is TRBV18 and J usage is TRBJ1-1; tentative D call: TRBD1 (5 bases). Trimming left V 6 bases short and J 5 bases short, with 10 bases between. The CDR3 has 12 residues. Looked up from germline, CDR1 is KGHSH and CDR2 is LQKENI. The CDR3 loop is CASSLRVTEAFF. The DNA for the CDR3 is TGTGCCAGCTCGCTCAGGGTTACTGAAGCTTTCTTT.

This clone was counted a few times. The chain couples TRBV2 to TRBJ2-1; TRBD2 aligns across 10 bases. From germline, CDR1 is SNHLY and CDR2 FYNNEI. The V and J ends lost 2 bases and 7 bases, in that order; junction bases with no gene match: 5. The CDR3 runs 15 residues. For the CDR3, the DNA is TGTGCCAGCAGTGAAAAGGGACTAGCGTCAAATGAGCAGTTCTTC. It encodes CASSEKGLASNEQFF.

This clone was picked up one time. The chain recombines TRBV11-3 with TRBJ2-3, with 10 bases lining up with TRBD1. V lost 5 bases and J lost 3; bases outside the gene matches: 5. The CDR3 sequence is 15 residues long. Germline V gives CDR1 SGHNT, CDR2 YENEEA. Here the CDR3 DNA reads TGTGCCAGCAGCCCCCGGGACAGGGGTACAGATACGCAGTATTTT. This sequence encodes CASSPRDRGTDTQYF. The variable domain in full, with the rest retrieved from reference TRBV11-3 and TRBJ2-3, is EAGVVQSPRYKIIEKKQPVAFWCNPISGHNTLYWYLQNLGQGPELLIRYENEEAVDDSQLPKDRFSAERLKGVDSTLKIQPAELGDSAVYLCASSPRDRGTDTQYFGPGTRLTVL.

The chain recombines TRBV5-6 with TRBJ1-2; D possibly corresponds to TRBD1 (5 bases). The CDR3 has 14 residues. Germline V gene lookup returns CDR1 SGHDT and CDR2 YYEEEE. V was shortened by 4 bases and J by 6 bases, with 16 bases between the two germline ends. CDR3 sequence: CASSPAGGEDGYTF. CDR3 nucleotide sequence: TGTGCCAGCAGCCCGGCGGGGGGTGAAGATGGCTACACCTTC.

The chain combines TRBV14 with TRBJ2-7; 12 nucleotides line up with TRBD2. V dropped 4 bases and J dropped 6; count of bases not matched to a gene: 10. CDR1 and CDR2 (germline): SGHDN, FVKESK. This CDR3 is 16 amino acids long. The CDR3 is CASSPLLAGGSGEQYF. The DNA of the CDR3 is TGTGCCAGCAGCCCTTTACTAGCGGGAGGTTCCGGCGAGCAGTACTTC.

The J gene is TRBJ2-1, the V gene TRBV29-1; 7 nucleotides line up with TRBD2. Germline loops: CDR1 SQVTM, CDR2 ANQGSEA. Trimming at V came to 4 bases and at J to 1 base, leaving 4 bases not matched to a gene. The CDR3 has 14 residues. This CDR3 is CSVGGGGSYNEQFF. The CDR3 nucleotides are TGCAGCGTTGGGGGGGGAGGGTCCTACAATGAGCAGTTCTTC.

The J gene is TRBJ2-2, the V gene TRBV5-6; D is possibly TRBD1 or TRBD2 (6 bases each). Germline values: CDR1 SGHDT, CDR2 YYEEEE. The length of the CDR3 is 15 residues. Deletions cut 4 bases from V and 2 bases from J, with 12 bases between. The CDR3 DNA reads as TGTGCCAGCAGCCGGGGGCAGGTCAACACCGGGGAGCTGTTTTTT. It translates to CASSRGQVNTGELFF.

The CDR3 DNA reads as TGTGCCAGTAGTAGGCCTAGCTCCTACGAGCAGTACTTC. Translated, it gives CASSRPSSYEQYF. The J gene is TRBJ2-7, the V gene TRBV19; no clear D. This CDR3 region has 13 residues. Germline V gene lookup returns CDR1 LNHDA and CDR2 SQIVND (reference sequence). Trimming took 4 bases from V and 0 from J, leaving 7 bases between them.

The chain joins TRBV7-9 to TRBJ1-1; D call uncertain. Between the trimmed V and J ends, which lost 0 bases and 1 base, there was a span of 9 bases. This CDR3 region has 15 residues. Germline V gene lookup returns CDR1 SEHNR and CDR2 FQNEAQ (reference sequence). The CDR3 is CASSLAPPRNTEAFF. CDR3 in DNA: TGTGCCAGCAGCTTAGCGCCCCCACGGAACACTGAAGCTTTCTTT.

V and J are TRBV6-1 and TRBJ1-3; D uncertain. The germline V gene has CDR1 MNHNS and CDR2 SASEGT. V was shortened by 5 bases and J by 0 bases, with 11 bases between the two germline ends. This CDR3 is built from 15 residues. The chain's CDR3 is CASSPMARSGNTIYF. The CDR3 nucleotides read TGTGCCAGCAGTCCTATGGCCCGCTCTGGAAACACCATATATTTT.

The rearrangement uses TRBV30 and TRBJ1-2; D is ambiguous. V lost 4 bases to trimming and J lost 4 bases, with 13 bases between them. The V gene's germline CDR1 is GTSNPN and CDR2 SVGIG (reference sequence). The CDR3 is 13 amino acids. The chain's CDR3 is CAWTPHRGYGYTF. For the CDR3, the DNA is TGTGCCTGGACCCCTCACCGAGGCTATGGCTACACCTTC.

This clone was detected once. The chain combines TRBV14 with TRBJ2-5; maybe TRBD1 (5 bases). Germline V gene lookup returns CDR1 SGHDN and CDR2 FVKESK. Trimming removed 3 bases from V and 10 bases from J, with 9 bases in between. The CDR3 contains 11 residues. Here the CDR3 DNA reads TGTGCCAGCAGCCACACCGACAGCCAGTACTTC. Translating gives CASSHTDSQYF.

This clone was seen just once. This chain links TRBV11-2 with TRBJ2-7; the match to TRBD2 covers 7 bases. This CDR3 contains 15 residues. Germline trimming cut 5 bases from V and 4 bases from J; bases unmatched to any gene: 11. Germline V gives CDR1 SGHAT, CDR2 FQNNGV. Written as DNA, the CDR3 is TGTGCCAGCAGCCGCACCCCGGGACTAAGATACGAGCAGTACTTC. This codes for CASSRTPGLRYEQYF.

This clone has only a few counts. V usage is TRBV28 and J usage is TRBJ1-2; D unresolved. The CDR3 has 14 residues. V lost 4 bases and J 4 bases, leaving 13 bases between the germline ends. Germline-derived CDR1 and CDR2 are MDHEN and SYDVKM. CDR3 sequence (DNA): TGTGCCAGCAGTTCCCCGGCGGGAGCCTATGGCTACACCTTC. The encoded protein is CASSSPAGAYGYTF.